Sequencing of this T cell receptor beta chain was carried out in a study of PD-1 blockade in classical Hodgkin lymphoma. With 2 bases removed from V and 0 bases from J, the gap between germline ends came to 14 bases. The CDR3 totals 17 residues. Germline V lookup: CDR1 SGHKS, CDR2 YYEKEE (reference sequence). Brentuximab vedotin exposure varied, and every patient relapsed after autologous stem cell transplantation. Complete response, partial response or progressive disease constituted the best responses recorded. Notes on this clone: Its antigen remains unidentified.

Overall study results and limits: With CD4+ cells, TCR diversity rose significantly by C4D1, but not with CD8+ cells. Newly diagnosed patients reportedly trailed healthy donors in baseline TCR diversity. Patients excluded were those beginning nivolumab under 1 year after ASCT.

Some clones are missing from TCRdb's copy, which holds only in-frame ones; the method was immunoSEQ multiplex PCR. The sample has around 150,000 clones; 78% are singletons. The sequence was obtained from a human donor with classical Hodgkin lymphoma. This specimen consisted of peripheral blood mononuclear cells (PBMCs), obtained before the second cycle of nivolumab. This chain uses TRBV5-5 with TRBJ1-4; tentative D call: TRBD1 (6 bases). For the CDR3, the DNA is TGTGCCAGCAGCTTAGGCCCCTCAGGGGCAACTAATGAAAAACTGTTTTTT. This translates into CASSLGPSGATNEKLFF.